This TCR delta chain was sequenced during a study of gammadelta T cells in human blood (dated by TCRdb to about 2020). Here is what the overall study found, with its caveats: In the study, polyclonal expansion of innate gamma-delta T cells immediately after birth was reported to appear to be driven by microbial exposure.

The library was produced with RT-PCR. Sequencing took place on an Illumina MiSeq. For TCRdb, the public reads were processed anew by CATT, and duplicate DNA sequences were folded into one row. Across this sample there are 1,500 to 2,000 delta-chain clones, with 8.5% to 10% seen only once. The ten largest account for around 4.1% of the sample. Comments on this clone: Its binding antigen is unknown. The sample holds no much larger clone one base away, and base qualities are not on file.

V is pruned by 1 base and J by 6 bases, leaving 24 bases of the junction without a gene match. Its CDR3 holds 22 amino acids, cysteine through phenylalanine. Only CDR3 DNA remains: 66 bases, in frame from the first base. CDR1 TSWWSYY and CDR2 QGS were looked up in the germline V gene. Sequenced sample: non-Vgamma9Vdelta2 gamma-delta T cells from infant blood. Rearrangement joined TRDV1 to TRDJ2, and 9 bases in between align with TRDD3. The sequence was collected from a human donor. The CDR3 amino acid sequence is: CALGEPLLSTGGRLGGSAQLFF. Here is the DNA: TGTGCTCTTGGGGAACCCCTTCTAAGTACTGGGGGACGCCTTGGGGGTTCAGCACAACTCTTCTTT.